This T cell receptor (beta chain) was observed in a study of T cell changes during pregnancy in multiple sclerosis. The CDR3 runs 14 residues. Profiled with immunoSEQ multiplex PCR; TCRdb holds only in-frame clones, not every one. Counted here are roughly 32,000 clones, 90% to 95% occurring once; the ten biggest clones make up under 5%. This TCR was recovered from a female donor in good health, enrolled as a control in a pregnancy study. V is TRBV21-1 and J is TRBJ1-2; TRBD1 is the table's D call and was not checked against the DNA. TRBV21-1 is listed as a pseudogene. Sequenced here: CD8+ T cells from peripheral blood mononuclear cells, sampled in the second trimester of pregnancy. This CDR3 is CASIGTGGNYGYTF. The CDR3, as DNA: TGTGCCAGCATCGGGACAGGGGGCAACTATGGCTACACCTTC.